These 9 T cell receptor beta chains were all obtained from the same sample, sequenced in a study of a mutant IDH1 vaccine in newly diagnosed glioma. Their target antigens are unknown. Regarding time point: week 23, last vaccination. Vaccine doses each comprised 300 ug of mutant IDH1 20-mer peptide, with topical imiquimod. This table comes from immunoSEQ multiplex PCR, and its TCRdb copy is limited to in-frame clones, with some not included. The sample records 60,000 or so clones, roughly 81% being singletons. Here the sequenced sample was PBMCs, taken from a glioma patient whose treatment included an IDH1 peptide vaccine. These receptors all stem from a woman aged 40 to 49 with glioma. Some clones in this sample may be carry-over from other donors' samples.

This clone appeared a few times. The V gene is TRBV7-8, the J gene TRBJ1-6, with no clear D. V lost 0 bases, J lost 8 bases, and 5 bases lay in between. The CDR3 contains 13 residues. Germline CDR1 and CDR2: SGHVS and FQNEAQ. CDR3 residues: CASSLARDSPLHF. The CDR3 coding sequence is TGTGCCAGCAGCTTAGCGAGGGATTCACCCCTCCACTTT.

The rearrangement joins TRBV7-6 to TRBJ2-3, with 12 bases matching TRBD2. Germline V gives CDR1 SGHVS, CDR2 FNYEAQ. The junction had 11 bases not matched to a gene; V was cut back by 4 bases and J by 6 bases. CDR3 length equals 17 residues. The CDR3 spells CASSSGLAGRFIDTQYF. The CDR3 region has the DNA TGTGCCAGCAGCTCGGGACTAGCGGGCCGTTTCATCGATACGCAGTATTTT.

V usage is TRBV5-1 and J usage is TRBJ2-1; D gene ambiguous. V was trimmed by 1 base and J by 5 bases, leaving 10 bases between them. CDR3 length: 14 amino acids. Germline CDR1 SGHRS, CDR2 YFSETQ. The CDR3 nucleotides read TGCGCCAGCAGCTTGAGACTCCTGGACAATGAGCAGTTCTTC. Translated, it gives CASSLRLLDNEQFF.

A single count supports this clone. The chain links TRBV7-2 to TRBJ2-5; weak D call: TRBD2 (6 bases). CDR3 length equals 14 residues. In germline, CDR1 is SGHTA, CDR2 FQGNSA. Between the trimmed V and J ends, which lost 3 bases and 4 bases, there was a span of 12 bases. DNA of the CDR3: TGTGCCAGCAGCTTTAATAGCGGAGGAGAGACCCAGTACTTC. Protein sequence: CASSFNSGGETQYF.

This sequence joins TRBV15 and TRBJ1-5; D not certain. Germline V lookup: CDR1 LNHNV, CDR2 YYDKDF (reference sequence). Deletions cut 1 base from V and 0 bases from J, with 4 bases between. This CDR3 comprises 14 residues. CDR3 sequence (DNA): TGTGCCACCAGCAGAGTGGGTAGCAATCAGCCCCAGCATTTT. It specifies CATSRVGSNQPQHF.

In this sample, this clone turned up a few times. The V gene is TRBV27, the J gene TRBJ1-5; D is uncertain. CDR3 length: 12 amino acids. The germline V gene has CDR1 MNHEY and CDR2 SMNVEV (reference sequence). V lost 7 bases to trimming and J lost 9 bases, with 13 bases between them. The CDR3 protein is CASMPPMGPQHF. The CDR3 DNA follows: TGTGCCAGCATGCCCCCGATGGGGCCCCAGCATTTT.

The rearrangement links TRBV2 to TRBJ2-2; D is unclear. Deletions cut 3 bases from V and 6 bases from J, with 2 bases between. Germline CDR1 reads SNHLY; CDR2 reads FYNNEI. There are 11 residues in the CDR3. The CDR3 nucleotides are TGTGCCAGCAGTGACCCCGGGGAGCTGTTTTTT. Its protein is CASSDPGELFF.

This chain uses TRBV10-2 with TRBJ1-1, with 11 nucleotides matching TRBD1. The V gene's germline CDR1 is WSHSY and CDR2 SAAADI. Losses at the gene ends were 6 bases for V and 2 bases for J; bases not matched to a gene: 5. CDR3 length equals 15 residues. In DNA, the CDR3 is TGCGCCAGCAGATTGGACAGGGGGCGTAACACTGAAGCTTTCTTT. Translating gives CASRLDRGRNTEAFF.

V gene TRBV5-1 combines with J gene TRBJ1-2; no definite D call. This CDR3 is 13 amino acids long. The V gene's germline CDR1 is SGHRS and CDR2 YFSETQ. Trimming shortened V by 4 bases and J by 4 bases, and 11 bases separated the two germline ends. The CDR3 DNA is TGCGCCAGCAGCCTTACACGAATCTATGGCTACACCTTC. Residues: CASSLTRIYGYTF. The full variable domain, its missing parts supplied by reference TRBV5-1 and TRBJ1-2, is KAGVTQTPRYLIKTRGQQVTLSCSPISGHRSVSWYQQTPGQGLQFLFEYFSETQRNKGNFPGRFSGRQFSNSRSEMNVSTLELGDSALYLCASSLTRIYGYTFGSGTRLTVV.